This TCR beta chain was captured by sequencing in a study of early stage breast cancer tumors (dated by TCRdb to the late 2010s). Broadly, across the study: Of the approximately 15 invasive breast tumors, more than 9 were found to be estrogen receptor-positive, progesterone receptor-positive and HER2-negative. About 65% of the 12 ER+/PR+/HER2- tumors were invasive ductal carcinomas, while the other four were invasive lobular carcinomas. On average, each sample had roughly 9.7-fold read coverage. A total of about 2,800,000 templates, representing some 1.2 million unique clonotypes, were detected across all samples. What the study reported, not specific to this receptor: Repertoires from blood and normal breast were more alike than repertoires from blood and tumor, and in about 90% of the 16 patients, comparing each tissue with blood separated tumor from normal. Tumors showed about 2.3-fold higher T cell density and higher clonality than adjacent normal breast tissue. Chain pairing and functional markers such as CD4, CD8 and FOXP3 were not captured by bulk genomic DNA sequencing of unsorted cells. Enriched TCRB sequences shared across patients were mostly commonly generated sequences, unlikely to play an important role in the tumor microenvironment. Because the cohort was small, a breakdown by tumor subtype could not be done.

Each sample was amplified in two independent genomic DNA replicates, using 0.5 ug for blood and approximately 1.4 ug for tumor or normal breast. TCRB sequencing of genomic DNA was carried out with the ImmunoSeq Intro kit according to the manufacturer's instructions. For absolute quantification, the approximately 29-cycle multiplex PCR included proprietary primers along with spike-in control sequences. Single-end 150-bp reads were used to sequence an 87-bp fragment spanning the CDR3 and the flanking V and J genes. Seven samples, with two replicates for each sample, were multiplexed per lane of an Illumina MiSeq using version 3.0 chemistry. Per the original workflow: Raw data were processed with the vendor's proprietary pipeline, and both replicates were merged into a single result per sample. To define clonotypes, the study grouped productive rearrangements that shared the V-gene family, CDR3 amino acid sequence and J-gene segment. Clonality was computed as 1 minus the normalized Shannon entropy (Pielou evenness) of TCRB abundances. To estimate T cell density, the total number of templates was divided by the input cell count, which was inferred from how much DNA went in. Recon, run with its default parameters, was used to estimate overall repertoire diversity and clonality. A clonotype counted as tumor-enriched if its abundance in tumor exceeded 0.1% and was at least 32-fold higher than its abundance in normal breast. TCRdb limited this immuneACCESS table to in-frame rearrangements with V and J called. A share of clones is missing; checked studies link under half to unresolved V genes, and the rest is unexplained. Clone size and V and J calls were adopted from that table, with D and trimming inferred from the DNA. This sample is represented by more than 13,000 clones; over 60% of them were singletons. The leading ten clones occupy 7.5% to 8% of the sample.

This clone turned up a few times. Its target antigen remains unknown. Base qualities are missing; no much larger clone stands one base away. Adjacent normal breast tissue was collected about 2-4.5 cm away from the tumor, rinsed in PBS and stored in prechilled RNAlater. Because of high lipid content and low cell density, about 85-340 mg of normal breast tissue was often needed to obtain sufficient DNA. The study profiled bulk TCR beta-chain repertoires in matched peripheral blood, tumor and adjacent normal breast tissue taken from fewer than 20 patients with early-stage breast cancer. The Qiagen AllPrep DNA/RNA Mini kit was used for genomic DNA extraction. From the cysteine through the phenylalanine, the CDR3 covers 13 amino acids. CDR3 DNA only is kept here, 39 bases in frame from base 1. V is reduced by 2 bases and J by 0 bases, leaving a spacing of 2 bases between them. CDR1 and CDR2 were assigned from the germline V gene as SGHTA and FQGNSA.

The clonotype originates from a person between 50 and 60 years old with breast cancer. The specimen sequenced was normal breast tissue next to the tumor. The V gene is TRBV7-2 and the J gene is TRBJ1-3; no D gene is confidently identified. The sequenced DNA: TGTGCCAGCAGCTTAAACTCTGGAAACACCATATATTTT. It specifies CASSLNSGNTIYF.